This TCR beta chain was recovered during a study of T cell responses to AZD1222 COVID-19 vaccine. Profiled with immunoSEQ multiplex PCR; TCRdb holds only in-frame clones, not every one. This table has under 150,000 clones, roughly 89% appearing once. Losses at the gene ends were 4 bases for V and 2 bases for J; bases not matched to a gene: 6. Per germline, CDR1 SGHTA and CDR2 FQGNSA. CDR3 length equals 15 residues. The sample was peripheral blood, taken 28 days after the second AZD1222 dose. The source is an adult who received the AZD1222 COVID-19 vaccine. This chain links TRBV7-2 with TRBJ2-7; TRBD1 aligns across 9 bases. The CDR3 loop reads CASSSRRDRAYEQYF. CDR3 nucleotides: TGTGCCAGCAGCTCGAGGCGGGACAGGGCCTACGAGCAGTACTTC.